The present T cell receptor (beta chain) was sequenced within a study of beta chain features in type 1 diabetes. Trimming left V 5 bases short and J 1 base short, with 11 bases between. The CDR3 is made up of 14 amino acids. Germline V gives CDR1 SEHNR, CDR2 FQNEAQ (reference sequence). The isolated RNA, all of it, was reverse transcribed, so expressed TCRB transcripts were what got sequenced. Millions of reads, on average, came from each naive, central memory and regulatory T cell sample. Method: immunoSEQ multiplex PCR; TCRdb's copy keeps in-frame clones and lacks some. Found here are roughly 370,000 clones, roughly 14% of them singletons; the top ten hold about 0.04%. Stem cell-like memory, regulatory, central memory and naive CD4+ cells were sorted via CD45RO/CCR7/CD25/CD127/CD95/CD27. As concerns this clone: Its target is unknown.

General study points: A pattern of fewer insertions and more deletions at VDJ junctions was seen in type 1 diabetes patients.

This TCR was recovered from a man aged 25 to 40 in good health. This chain links TRBV7-9 with TRBJ2-5; D call uncertain. Sequenced input: naive CD4+ T cells from blood. The CDR3 here is CASSPNQFQETQYF. CDR3 coding DNA: TGTGCCAGCAGCCCCAATCAGTTCCAAGAGACCCAGTACTTC.